This TCR beta chain appears in the sequencing data of a study of post-analysis software for immune sequencing data. Study summary: Recorded subtypes: relapsing-remitting, secondary progressive, progressive-relapsing; some patients unannotated. Study-level findings and limits: Roughly 5 TRBV segments were significantly more frequent in patients than in controls. TRBV5-6, TRBV5-1 and TRBV20-1 were among these segments. Batch-matched samples strongly co-clustered by F measure. Relative to controls, patients with multiple sclerosis showed significantly lower normalized Chao1 diversity.

Details on this clonotype: Its antigen is unidentified.

Presence of unique molecular identifiers characterized the TCR beta cDNA libraries. Around 500,000 cDNA molecules were recovered from an input of 1 to 10 million T cells. TCRdb re-called the PCR reads with MiXCR, one entry per CDR3 protein. The table lists about 400,000 distinct CDR3 sequences, about a third of them singletons. CDR1 is LNHDA and CDR2 is SQIVND in the germline V gene (reference sequence). V was clipped by 3 bases and J by 2 bases, with 17 bases between them. CDR3 size: 17 residues. The source material was blood. This rearrangement joins TRBV19 to TRBJ1-5; D not certain. This TCR was recovered from a girl between 5 and 17 years old with multiple sclerosis. CDR3 sequence reads: CASSMGEGSWGNQPQHF. In DNA, the CDR3 is TGTGCCAGTAGTATGGGTGAGGGATCTTGGGGCAATCAGCCCCAGCATTTT.